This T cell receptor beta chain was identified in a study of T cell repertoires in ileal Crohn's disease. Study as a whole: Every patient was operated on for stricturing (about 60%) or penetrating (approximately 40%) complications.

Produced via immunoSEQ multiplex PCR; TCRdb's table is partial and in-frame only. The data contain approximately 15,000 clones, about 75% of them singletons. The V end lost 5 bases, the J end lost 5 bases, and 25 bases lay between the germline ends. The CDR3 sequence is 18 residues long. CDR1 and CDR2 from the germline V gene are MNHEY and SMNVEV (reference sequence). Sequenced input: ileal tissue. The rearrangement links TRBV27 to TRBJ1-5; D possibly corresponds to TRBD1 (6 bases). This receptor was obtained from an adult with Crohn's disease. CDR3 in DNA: TGTGCCAGCAGTCCCACAATCGCCGGGGGGGGGCAGGATCAGCCCCAGCATTTT. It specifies CASSPTIAGGGQDQPQHF.